Listed below are T cell receptor beta chains from one sample, sequenced in a study of sequential checkpoint blockade in melanoma. The assay was immunoSEQ multiplex PCR, and TCRdb's table has in-frame clones only and misses some. The table lists around 6,800 clones, roughly a quarter of them singletons. Sequenced material: tumor tissue (inferred from file names), taken from a patient given nivolumab and ipilimumab in sequence. These TCRs come from a human donor with melanoma. Both conserved end residues are part of each CDR3. The order of the fields is V gene, clone size, J gene, D gene, CDR3 DNA, CDR3 protein. A D gene is named only where the DNA matches it firmly. Clone size is given for some rows only: seen once, a few or many times, or a class if the clone is expanded.

TRBV9	few	TRBJ1-4	NA	TGTGCCAGCAGCGTAGCAGGGATTGGTGAAAAACTGTTTTTT	CASSVAGIGEKLFF
TRBV6-8	few	TRBJ1-2	NA	TGTGCCAGCAGTTACGACCCTCCTACAGTCGGACGGGGCATCTATGGCTACACCTTC	CASSYDPPTVGRGIYGYTF
TRBV11-3	few	TRBJ1-2	TRBD1	TGTGCCAGCAGCTCATTCTCCGGGACAGGAATTGACTATGGCTACACCTTC	CASSSFSGTGIDYGYTF
TRBV11-3	few	TRBJ2-1	TRBD2	TGTGCCAGCAGCTCACCTGGACGACTAGCGGGAGTATGGTCCTACAATGAGCAGTTCTTC	CASSSPGRLAGVWSYNEQFF
TRBV9	many	TRBJ2-5	TRBD2	TGTGCCAGCAGCTTAGTACGGCGGGAGGGCGGCTCCCAAGAGACCCAGTACTTC	CASSLVRREGGSQETQYF
TRBV28	NA	TRBJ1-5	NA	TGTGCCAGCAGTACCCCCGCGGGACAAAACAATCAGCCCCAGCATTTT	CASSTPAGQNNQPQHF
TRBV7-6	few	TRBJ2-1	NA	TGTGCCAGCAGCTGGGTTGGGCAGGCCATTTACAATGAGCAGTTCTTC	CASSWVGQAIYNEQFF
TRBV5-1	NA	TRBJ1-2	NA	TGCGCCAGCAGCTTGACAGCTGGTGACTATGGCTACACCTTC	CASSLTAGDYGYTF
TRBV6-8	NA	TRBJ2-6	NA	TGTGCCAGCATCCCCGACCGAAACTCTGGGGCCAACGTCCTGACTTTC	CASIPDRNSGANVLTF
TRBV9	many	TRBJ1-1	NA	TGTGCCAGCAGCTCAACGGGGAGTTCGAACACTGAAGCTTTCTTT	CASSSTGSSNTEAFF
TRBV10-3	NA	TRBJ1-3	NA	TGTGCCATCAGTGAGGGGGGAGCTGGAAACACCATATATTTT	CAISEGGAGNTIYF
TRBV11-3	NA	TRBJ1-1	NA	TGTGCCAGCAGCCCTGGCTGGGCGACCCTTATGAACACTGAAGCTTTCTTT	CASSPGWATLMNTEAFF
TRBV9	medium-sized	TRBJ1-1	NA	TGTGCCAGCAGCGTCGGGACGGCTAACATTGCTTTCTTT	CASSVGTANIAFF
TRBV11-3	NA	TRBJ2-3	TRBD2	TGTGCCAGCAGCTTCGGGACTATGTCCGATACGCAGTATTTT	CASSFGTMSDTQYF
TRBV11-3	many	TRBJ1-2	NA	TGTGCCAGCAGCTTGGTTCGGGGCTTGAGTGGCTACACCTTC	CASSLVRGLSGYTF
TRBV6-8	medium-sized	TRBJ1-2	NA	TGTGCCAGCGAGTCGTCGAGGGGTTCGGGCTACACCTTC	CASESSRGSGYTF
TRBV23-1	few	TRBJ1-5	TRBD1	TGCGCCAGCAGCTTAGAGGGACAGGGCCGACCCCAGCATTTT	CASSLEGQGRPQHF
TRBV6-8	medium-sized	TRBJ2-4	TRBD2	TGTGCCAGCAGTTACTCGAGTAGCGGGCCGATTGGGGACATTCAGTACTTC	CASSYSSSGPIGDIQYF
TRBV19	few	TRBJ2-1	NA	TGTGCCAGTAAATCGGCTCGGGAGCTTTTTTACAATGAGCAGTTCTTC	CASKSARELFYNEQFF
TRBV11-3	NA	TRBJ2-1	TRBD1	TGTGCCAGCAGCTTGGTTCTTGGGACAGGGATATACAATGAGCAGTTCTTC	CASSLVLGTGIYNEQFF
TRBV9	NA	TRBJ2-1	TRBD1	TGTGCCAGCACCCCGGACAGGTACAATGAGCAGTTCTTC	CASTPDRYNEQFF
TRBV5-1	few	TRBJ1-3	NA	TGCGCCAGCAGCTTAAACGTTGGCTCTGGAAACACCATATATTTT	CASSLNVGSGNTIYF
TRBV6-7	few	TRBJ2-1	NA	TGTGCCAGCCACGGTGGGAATGAGCAGTTCTTC	CASHGGNEQFF
TRBV11-3	few	TRBJ1-2	NA	TGTGCCAGCAGCTTAGGACCGGGAGGTAACTATGGCTACACCTTC	CASSLGPGGNYGYTF
TRBV4-1	medium-sized	TRBJ2-5	NA	TGCGCCAGCAGCCAATACCCAAGAGAAGAGACCCAGTACTTC	CASSQYPREETQYF
TRBV7-2	many	TRBJ1-1	NA	TGTGCCAGCAGCCCCGGGACCCTCACTGAAGCTTTCTTT	CASSPGTLTEAFF
TRBV27	few	TRBJ2-2	NA	TGTGCCAGCAGTTGGGGGACGACTGCCGGGGAGCTGTTTTTT	CASSWGTTAGELFF
TRBV6-8	NA	TRBJ2-2	NA	TGTGCCAGCAGTAGCCAGGGACTTTACACCGGGGAGCTGTTTTTT	CASSSQGLYTGELFF
TRBV11-3	many	TRBJ2-5	NA	TGTGCCAGCAGCTTGGAGAACAGACAAGAGACCCAGTACTTC	CASSLENRQETQYF
TRBV1	NA	TRBJ1-2	NA	TGCGCCAGCAGCCAAGATCAATGGAACCGGGGGAGTGGCTACACCTTC	CASSQDQWNRGSGYTF
TRBV23-1	few	TRBJ2-1	NA	TGCGCCAGCAGCCATGGACACCTCAATGAGCAGTTCTTC	CASSHGHLNEQFF
TRBV6-8	few	TRBJ1-1	TRBD1	TGTGCCAGCAGTTCCTTCCCCGGACAGGGCGGCACTGAAGCTTTCTTT	CASSSFPGQGGTEAFF
TRBV12-5	NA	TRBJ2-3	NA	TGTGCTAGTGGGGCGGGTGTTACAGCAGGGTGGAGCACAGATACGCAGTATTTT	CASGAGVTAGWSTDTQYF
TRBV19	NA	TRBJ2-5	TRBD1	TGTGCCACCAAGGGGGCCTCCCCCCAAGAGACCCAGTACTTC	CATKGASPQETQYF
TRBV14	few	TRBJ2-1	NA	TGTGCCAGCAGCTCACCACAGGGATGGAATGAGCAGTTCTTC	CASSSPQGWNEQFF
TRBV30	NA	TRBJ2-3	TRBD2	TGTGCCTGGACCTCCCGGGACTACTTTTTCACAGATACGCAGTATTTT	CAWTSRDYFFTDTQYF
TRBV6-8	NA	TRBJ1-1	TRBD1	TGTGCCAGCAGTTCCCGACAGGGCGGGAGCACTGAAGCTTTCTTT	CASSSRQGGSTEAFF
TRBV10-1	NA	TRBJ1-1	NA	TGCGCCAGCAGTCAGGGGACTGAAGCTTTCTTT	CASSQGTEAFF
TRBV12-5	medium-sized	TRBJ2-1	TRBD1	TGTGCCAGCACTCAGGGGGACGGCCCATACAATGAGCAGTTCTTC	CASTQGDGPYNEQFF
TRBV11-3	NA	TRBJ2-3	TRBD2	TGTGCCAGCAGCTTATATCGAGCGGGAGTAGGTGATACGCAGTATTTT	CASSLYRAGVGDTQYF
TRBV19	NA	TRBJ1-1	NA	TGTGCCAGTAGTATAGGAATCACTGAAGCTTTCTTT	CASSIGITEAFF
TRBV6-8	few	TRBJ2-1	NA	TGTGCCAGCAGCTTATACTTGGGGAATGAGCAGTTCTTC	CASSLYLGNEQFF
TRBV16	medium-sized	TRBJ1-1	NA	TGTGCCAGCAGGCCTCAGGGCTACACTGAAGCTTTCTTT	CASRPQGYTEAFF
TRBV16	NA	TRBJ2-1	TRBD1	TGTGCCAGCAGCCGCCCGGGACAGCTATCTTACAATGAGCAGTTCTTC	CASSRPGQLSYNEQFF
TRBV11-3	medium-sized	TRBJ1-4	NA	TGTGCCAGCAGCCCCGACAACCGACCGAATGAAAAACTGTTTTTT	CASSPDNRPNEKLFF
TRBV18	NA	TRBJ1-2	NA	TGTGCCAGCTCACCAAGGGCGCGGGGCTACACCTTC	CASSPRARGYTF
TRBV18	NA	TRBJ1-4	NA	TGTGCCAGCTCACCGGACCGTGTGCCTAATGAAAAACTGTTTTTT	CASSPDRVPNEKLFF
TRBV19	NA	TRBJ2-5	NA	TGTGCCAGTAAATCGGGGGCGGGGACCGAGGTAGAGACCCAGTACTTC	CASKSGAGTEVETQYF
TRBV19	NA	TRBJ1-2	TRBD1	TGTGCCAGTAGTTCAGCCGGGACAGCATTTGGCTACACCTTC	CASSSAGTAFGYTF
TRBV6-8	many	TRBJ2-3	NA	TGTGCCAGCAATCGGGACTGGATCACAGATACGCAGTATTTT	CASNRDWITDTQYF
TRBV6-8	few	TRBJ1-1	NA	TGTGCCAGCAGGCCGAGCGGAGGTTCTGAAGCTTTCTTT	CASRPSGGSEAFF
TRBV6-8	few	TRBJ1-3	NA	TGTGCCAGCAGTTCCCTACTATGGGGCACCGCTGGAAACACCATATATTTT	CASSSLLWGTAGNTIYF
TRBV11-3	medium-sized	TRBJ1-1	NA	TGTGCCAGCAGCAACCAGGGCTTGAACACTGAAGCTTTCTTT	CASSNQGLNTEAFF
TRBV4-1	few	TRBJ1-4	NA	TGCGCCAGCAGCCAAGATGAGGGATTTGTTGAAAAACTGTTTTTT	CASSQDEGFVEKLFF
TRBV11-3	medium-sized	TRBJ2-5	NA	TGTGCCAGCAGCTTGGTGGTCTCCCAAGAGACCCAGTACTTC	CASSLVVSQETQYF
TRBV12-5	NA	TRBJ2-5	TRBD2	TGTGCTAGTGGTCGGAGCGGGAGTACAGAGACCCAGTACTTC	CASGRSGSTETQYF
TRBV19	NA	TRBJ1-5	NA	TGTGCCAGCAACGGGGGGGACCGTACATTTGGCAATCAGCCCCAGCATTTT	CASNGGDRTFGNQPQHF
TRBV11-3	medium-sized	TRBJ2-2	TRBD2	TGTGCCAGCAGCTTAAGCCCGACTAGCGGGAGTAGTGGGGAGCTGTTTTTT	CASSLSPTSGSSGELFF
TRBV4-1	few	TRBJ2-5	NA	TGCGCCAGCAGCTCAGCCGGGACTCAAGAGACCCAGTACTTC	CASSSAGTQETQYF
TRBV5-1	NA	TRBJ1-1	NA	TGCGCCAGCAGGAGGGTGTTTTCGGACACTGAAGCTTTCTTT	CASRRVFSDTEAFF